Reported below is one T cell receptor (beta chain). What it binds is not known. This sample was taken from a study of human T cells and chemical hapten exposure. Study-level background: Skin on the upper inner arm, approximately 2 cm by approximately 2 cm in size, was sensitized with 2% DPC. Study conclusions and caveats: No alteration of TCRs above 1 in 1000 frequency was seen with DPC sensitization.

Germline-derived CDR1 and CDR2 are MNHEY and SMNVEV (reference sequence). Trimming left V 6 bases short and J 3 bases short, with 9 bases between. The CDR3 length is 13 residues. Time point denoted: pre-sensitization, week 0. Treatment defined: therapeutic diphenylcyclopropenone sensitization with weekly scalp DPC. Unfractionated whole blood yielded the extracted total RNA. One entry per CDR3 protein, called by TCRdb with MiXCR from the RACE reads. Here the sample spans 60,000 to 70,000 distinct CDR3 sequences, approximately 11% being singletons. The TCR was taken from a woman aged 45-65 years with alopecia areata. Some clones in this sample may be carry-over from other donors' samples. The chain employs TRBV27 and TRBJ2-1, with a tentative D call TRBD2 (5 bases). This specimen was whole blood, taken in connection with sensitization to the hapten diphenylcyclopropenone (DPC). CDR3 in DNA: TGTGCCAGCAGGGAGGCGGGCTACAATGAGCAGTTCTTC. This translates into CASREAGYNEQFF.